These 8 T cell receptor beta chains came from one sample sequenced in a study of T-cell memory formation after mild COVID-19. TCRdb reanalysed the 5' RACE reads using MiXCR and keeps one entry per CDR3 protein. The sample has 450,000 or so distinct CDR3 sequences, 25% seen once. Sequencing used PBMCs or a T cell subset sorted from them (not recorded which). The receptors derive from an adult woman who had mild COVID-19 (a few samples of this study predate the infection). Cell type and time point are not known.

The rearrangement joins TRBV24-1 to TRBJ1-2; D is ambiguous. Per germline, CDR1 KGHDR and CDR2 SFDVKD. Trimming took 6 bases from V and 0 from J, leaving 1 base between them. CDR3 length equals 11 residues. The DNA for the CDR3 is TGTGCCACCAGTTCTAACTATGGCTACACCTTC. It specifies CATSSNYGYTF.

The V gene is TRBV15, the J gene TRBJ1-4; D uncertain. In germline, CDR1 is LNHNV, CDR2 YYDKDF (reference sequence). Trimming took 0 bases from V and 5 from J, leaving 25 bases between them. The length of the CDR3 is 20 residues. Here the CDR3 DNA reads TGTGCCACCAGCAGAGATTCGGGCAGGACTTACCTTCCACGGAATGAAAAACTGTTTTTT. Protein sequence: CATSRDSGRTYLPRNEKLFF.

Only a few counts were recorded for this clonotype. This chain links TRBV19 with TRBJ2-1, with TRBD2 matching 9 bases. Germline values: CDR1 LNHDA, CDR2 SQIVND (reference sequence). The length of the CDR3 is 13 residues. With V trimmed by 5 bases and J by 10 bases, 6 bases remained unmatched. CDR3 loop: CASSAGLAGEQFF. In nucleotides, the CDR3 is TGTGCCAGTAGTGCGGGACTAGCAGGGGAGCAGTTCTTC.

The chain employs TRBV14 and TRBJ2-5; D is possibly TRBD2 (6 bases). This CDR3 has 15 residues. Germline loops: CDR1 SGHDN, CDR2 FVKESK. V was pared by 4 bases and J by 2 bases, with 14 bases between. In nucleotides, the CDR3 is TGTGCCAGCAGCCTAGGTGTCCGGGGGCAAGAGACCCAGTACTTC. Amino acid sequence: CASSLGVRGQETQYF.

V and J are TRBV7-9 and TRBJ1-2, with 9 bases fitting TRBD1. CDR1 SEHNR and CDR2 FQNEAQ come from the germline V gene (reference sequence). CDR3 length: 13 amino acids. V lost 5 bases and J lost 8; bases outside the gene matches: 6. This chain's CDR3 is CASSKGQGDGYTF. In DNA form, the CDR3 reads TGTGCCAGCAGCAAGGGACAGGGAGACGGCTACACCTTC.

This rearrangement joins TRBV7-3 to TRBJ2-1; D ambiguous. V dropped 5 bases and J dropped 1 base, with 12 bases sitting between them. This CDR3 region has 15 residues. Germline V gives CDR1 SGHTA, CDR2 FQGTGA. For the CDR3, the DNA is TGTGCCAGCAGCCGTGACCCCTTTTCCTACAATGAGCAGTTCTTC. This encodes CASSRDPFSYNEQFF.

This clonotype was seen more than once but under ten times. The chain couples TRBV5-1 to TRBJ2-3; 7 bases match TRBD2. Trimming at V came to 4 bases and at J to 6 bases, leaving 2 bases not matched to a gene. This CDR3 spans 12 amino acids. Germline CDR1 and CDR2: SGHRS and YFSETQ. The CDR3 sequence: CASSRRGDTQYF. The CDR3 nucleotides are TGCGCCAGCAGCCGGCGGGGGGATACGCAGTATTTT.

The gene calls are TRBV3-1 and TRBJ2-4, with unresolved D. V lost 8 bases and J lost 7, with 12 bases in between. This CDR3 spans 12 amino acids. Germline V CDR1 and CDR2: LGHDT, YNNKEL (reference sequence). In DNA form, the CDR3 reads TGTGCCAGCGGGCCCGGCAGCAACATTCAGTACTTC. Its protein is CASGPGSNIQYF.